The sequence of this T cell receptor beta chain was determined in a study of blood T cells in healthy people across ages. With a J-beta primer mix and a sample-barcoded 5' primer, a second PCR ran 7 to 11 cycles. TCRdb reprocessed the 5' RACE reads via MiXCR and lists one record per CDR3 protein. The sample records approximately 940,000 distinct CDR3 sequences, roughly 52% being singletons. Study conclusions and caveats: The study found TCR beta diversity correlated strongly with naive T cell percentage.

CDR1 and CDR2 (germline): SQVTM, ANQGSEA. The CDR3 runs 15 residues. V lost 2 bases to trimming and J lost 0 bases, with 14 bases between them. Of note for this clonotype: Its antigen is unknown.

The TCR comes from a man aged 25-45 years in good health. Source material: blood. The chain has TRBV29-1 and TRBJ2-7, with a weak D call TRBD2 (6 bases). The DNA for the CDR3 is TGCAGCGTTGAAAAATTGGGACTCAACTCCTACGAGCAGTACTTC. It encodes CSVEKLGLNSYEQYF.